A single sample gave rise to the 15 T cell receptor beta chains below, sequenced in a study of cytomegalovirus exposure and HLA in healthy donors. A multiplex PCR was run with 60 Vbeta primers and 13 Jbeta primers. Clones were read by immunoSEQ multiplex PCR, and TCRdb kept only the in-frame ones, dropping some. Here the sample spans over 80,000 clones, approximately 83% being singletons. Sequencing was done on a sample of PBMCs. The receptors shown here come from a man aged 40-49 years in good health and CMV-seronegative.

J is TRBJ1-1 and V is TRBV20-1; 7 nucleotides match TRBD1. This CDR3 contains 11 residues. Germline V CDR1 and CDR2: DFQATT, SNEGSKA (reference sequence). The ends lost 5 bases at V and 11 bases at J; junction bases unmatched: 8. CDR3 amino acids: CSAEQGSGAFF. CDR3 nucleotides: TGCAGTGCTGAACAGGGGAGTGGGGCTTTCTTT.

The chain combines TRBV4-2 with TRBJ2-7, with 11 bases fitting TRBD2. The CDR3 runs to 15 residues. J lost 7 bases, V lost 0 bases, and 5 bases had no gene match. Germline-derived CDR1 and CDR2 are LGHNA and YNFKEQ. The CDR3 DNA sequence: TGTGCCAGCAGCCAAGATGGGACTAGCGGTGCGGAGCAGTACTTC. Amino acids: CASSQDGTSGAEQYF.

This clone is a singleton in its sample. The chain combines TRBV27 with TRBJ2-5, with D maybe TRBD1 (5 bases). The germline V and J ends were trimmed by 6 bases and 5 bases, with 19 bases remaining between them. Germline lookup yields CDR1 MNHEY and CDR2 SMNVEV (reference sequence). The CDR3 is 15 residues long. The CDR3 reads CASRPAARGRETQYF. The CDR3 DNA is TGTGCCAGCAGACCCGCGGCAAGGGGTCGGGAGACCCAGTACTTC.

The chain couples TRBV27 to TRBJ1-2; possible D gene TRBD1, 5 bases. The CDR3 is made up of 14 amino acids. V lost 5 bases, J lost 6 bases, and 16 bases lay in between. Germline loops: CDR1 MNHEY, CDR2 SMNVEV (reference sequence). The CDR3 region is CASSPFAGVDGYTF. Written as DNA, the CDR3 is TGTGCCAGCAGTCCGTTTGCGGGGGTTGATGGCTACACCTTC.

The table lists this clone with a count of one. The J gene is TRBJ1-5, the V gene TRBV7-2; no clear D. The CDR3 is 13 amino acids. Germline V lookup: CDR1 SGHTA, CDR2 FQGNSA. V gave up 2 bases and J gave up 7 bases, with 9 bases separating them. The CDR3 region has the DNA TGTGCCAGCAGCTTACAGGAAGACCAGCCCCAGCATTTT. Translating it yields CASSLQEDQPQHF.

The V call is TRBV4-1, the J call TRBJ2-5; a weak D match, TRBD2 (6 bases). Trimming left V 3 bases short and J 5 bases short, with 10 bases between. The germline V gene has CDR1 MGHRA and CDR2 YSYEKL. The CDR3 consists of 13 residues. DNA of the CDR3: TGCGCCAGCAGCCAGGTTCTAGCGGAGACCCAGTACTTC. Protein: CASSQVLAETQYF.

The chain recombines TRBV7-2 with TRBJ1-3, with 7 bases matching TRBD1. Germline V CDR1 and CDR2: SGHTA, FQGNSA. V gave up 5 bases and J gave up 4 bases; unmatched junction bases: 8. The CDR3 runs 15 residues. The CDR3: CASSRVGQRGNTIYF. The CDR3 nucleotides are TGTGCCAGCAGCCGAGTGGGACAGCGAGGAAACACCATATATTTT.

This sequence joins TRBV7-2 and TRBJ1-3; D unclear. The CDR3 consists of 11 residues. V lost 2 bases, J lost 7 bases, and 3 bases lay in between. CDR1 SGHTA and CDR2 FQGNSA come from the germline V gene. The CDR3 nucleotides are TGTGCCAGCAGCTTACGGAACACCATATATTTT. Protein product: CASSLRNTIYF.

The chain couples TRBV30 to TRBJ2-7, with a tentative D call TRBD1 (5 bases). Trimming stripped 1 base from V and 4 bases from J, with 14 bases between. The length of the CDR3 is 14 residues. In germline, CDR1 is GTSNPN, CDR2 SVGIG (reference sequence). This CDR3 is CAWSGVGEGYEQYF. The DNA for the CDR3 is TGTGCCTGGAGTGGGGTAGGGGAAGGGTACGAGCAGTACTTC. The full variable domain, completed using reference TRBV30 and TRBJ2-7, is SQTIHQWPATLVQPVGSPLSLECTVEGTSNPNLYWYRQAAGRGLQLLFYSVGIGQISSEVPQNLSASRPQDRQFILSSKKLLLSDSGFYLCAWSGVGEGYEQYFGPGTRLTVT.

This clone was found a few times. In DNA form, the CDR3 reads TGTGCCTGGAGTGTAAAACGCCGGGAAGAGACCCAGTACTTC. Amino acid sequence: CAWSVKRREETQYF. The chain links TRBV30 to TRBJ2-5; D gene uncertain. V was trimmed by 0 bases and J by 3 bases, leaving 11 bases between them. This CDR3 spans 14 amino acids. Germline CDR1 is GTSNPN and CDR2 is SVGIG (reference sequence). Filled out from reference TRBV30 and TRBJ2-5, the complete variable domain reads SQTIHQWPATLVQPVGSPLSLECTVEGTSNPNLYWYRQAAGRGLQLLFYSVGIGQISSEVPQNLSASRPQDRQFILSSKKLLLSDSGFYLCAWSVKRREETQYFGPGTRLLVL.

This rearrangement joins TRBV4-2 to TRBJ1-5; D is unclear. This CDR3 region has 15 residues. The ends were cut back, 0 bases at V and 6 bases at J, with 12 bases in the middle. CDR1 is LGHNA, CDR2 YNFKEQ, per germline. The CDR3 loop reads CASSQERGKGQPQHF. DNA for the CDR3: TGTGCCAGCAGCCAAGAACGCGGGAAAGGTCAGCCCCAGCATTTT.

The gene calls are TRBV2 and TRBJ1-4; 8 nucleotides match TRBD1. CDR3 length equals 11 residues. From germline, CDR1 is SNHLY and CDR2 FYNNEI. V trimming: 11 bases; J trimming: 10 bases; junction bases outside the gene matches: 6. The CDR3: CAGQGRGKLFF. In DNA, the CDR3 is TGTGCCGGACAGGGTAGGGGAAAACTGTTTTTT. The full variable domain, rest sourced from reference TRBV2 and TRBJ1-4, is EPEVTQTPSHQVTQMGQEVILRCVPISNHLYFYWYRQILGQKVEFLVSFYNNEISEKSEIFDDQFSVERPDGSNFTLKIRSTKLEDSAMYFCAGQGRGKLFFGSGTQLSVL.

As DNA, the CDR3 is TGTGCCAGCTCACCACCGGGACAGGGGATCTCTGGAAACACCATATATTTT. Translated: CASSPPGQGISGNTIYF. The chain combines TRBV18 with TRBJ1-3; 10 nucleotides match TRBD1. Trimming cost V 0 bases and J 0 bases; bases outside gene matches: 2. The germline CDR1 and CDR2 sequences are KGHSH and LQKENI. The CDR3 is made up of 17 amino acids. The complete variable domain, with remaining parts taken from reference TRBV18 and TRBJ1-3, reads NAGVMQNPRHLVRRRGQEARLRCSPMKGHSHVYWYRQLPEEGLKFMVYLQKENIIDESGMPKERFSAEFPKEGPSILRIQQVVRGDSAAYFCASSPPGQGISGNTIYFGEGSWLTVV.

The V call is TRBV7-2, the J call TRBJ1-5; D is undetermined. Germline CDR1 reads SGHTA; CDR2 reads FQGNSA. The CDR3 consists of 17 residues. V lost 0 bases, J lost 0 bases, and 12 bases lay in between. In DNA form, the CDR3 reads TGTGCCAGCAGCTTAGCGCCCCCGGGAATTAGCAATCAGCCCCAGCATTTT. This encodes CASSLAPPGISNQPQHF.

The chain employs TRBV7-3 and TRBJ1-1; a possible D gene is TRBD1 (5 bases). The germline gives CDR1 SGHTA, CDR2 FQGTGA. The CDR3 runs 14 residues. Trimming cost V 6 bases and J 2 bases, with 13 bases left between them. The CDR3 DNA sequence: TGTGCCAGCAGTTTGGGGCGGGAAAACACTGAAGCTTTCTTT. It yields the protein CASSLGRENTEAFF.